The 29 T cell receptor beta chains in this list originate from one sample, sequenced in a study of CD8 T cells in Susac syndrome. cDNA came from roughly 0.47 to 1 ug RNA primed by random hexamers. TCRdb redid the calling of the immunoSEQ multiplex PCR reads with MiXCR, one entry per CDR3 protein. This table holds some 200,000 distinct CDR3 sequences, 95% found once. The specimen was CD4+ T cells from PBMCs. These receptors were taken from a human donor with multiple sclerosis.

The chain carries TRBV7-8 and TRBJ1-2; no clear D gene. The germline gives CDR1 SGHVS, CDR2 FQNEAQ. Trimming stripped 1 base from V and 4 bases from J, with 10 bases between. The CDR3 consists of 14 residues. CDR3 sequence reads: CASSLETVVYGYTF. CDR3 DNA: TGTGCCAGCAGCTTAGAGACCGTCGTCTATGGCTACACCTTC.

The sample holds a few counts of this clonotype. The chain is built from TRBV19 and TRBJ2-2; no reliable D call. The CDR3 is 14 amino acids. V dropped 3 bases and J dropped 2 bases, with 7 bases sitting between them. Per the germline V gene, CDR1 is LNHDA and CDR2 is SQIVND (reference sequence). The CDR3 region is CASSIPLNTGELFF. Here the CDR3 DNA reads TGTGCCAGTAGTATTCCCCTTAACACCGGGGAGCTGTTTTTT.

This chain links TRBV6-6 with TRBJ2-1; D remains ambiguous. V was clipped by 6 bases and J by 3 bases, with 15 bases between them. The germline CDR1 and CDR2 sequences are MNHNY and SVGAGI (reference sequence). CDR3 size: 15 residues. CDR3 region: CASSRGFLNYNEQFF. Here the CDR3 DNA reads TGTGCCAGCAGCCGTGGGTTTCTGAACTACAATGAGCAGTTCTTC.

The chain uses TRBV27 and TRBJ2-5, with D tentatively TRBD2 (5 bases). CDR3 length: 16 amino acids. Germline V CDR1 and CDR2: MNHEY, SMNVEV (reference sequence). V shed 0 bases and J shed 5 bases, with 16 bases lying between them. For the CDR3, the DNA is TGTGCCAGCAGTTTATCCTCGGACTCGAAGGCTGAGACCCAGTACTTC. Protein sequence: CASSLSSDSKAETQYF.

The J gene is TRBJ2-5, the V gene TRBV12-3 or TRBV12-4, with 8 bases aligning to TRBD1. CDR3 size: 13 residues. The junction had 4 bases not matched to a gene; V was cut back by 3 bases and J by 7 bases. The DNA of the CDR3 is TGTGCCAGCAGTTTGAAACAGGGGGGGACCCAGTACTTC. Its translation is CASSLKQGGTQYF.

The genes are TRBV20-1 and TRBJ1-2; a possible D gene is TRBD1 (6 bases). This CDR3 region has 13 residues. Trimming pared 1 base from V and 3 bases from J, leaving 9 bases between. Germline values: CDR1 DFQATT, CDR2 SNEGSKA (reference sequence). As DNA, the CDR3 is TGCAGTGCTAGAGGGGGGCAGCACTATGGCTACACCTTC. Its protein is CSARGGQHYGYTF.

The chain carries TRBV28 and TRBJ1-5; D is ambiguous. This CDR3 has 14 amino acids. Trimming left V 7 bases short and J 0 bases short, with 10 bases between. Germline V CDR1 and CDR2: MDHEN, SYDVKM. CDR3 nucleotides: TGTGCCAGCAACTCGCAGGTTAGCAATCAGCCCCAGCATTTT. This gives the protein CASNSQVSNQPQHF.

The chain employs TRBV20-1 and TRBJ2-5; D tentatively reads TRBD1 or TRBD2 (6 bases each). Per the germline V gene, CDR1 is DFQATT and CDR2 is SNEGSKA (reference sequence). V was cut by 1 base and J by 5 bases, with 14 bases left in between. CDR3 length: 14 amino acids. The CDR3 region has the DNA TGCAGTGCTAGAGCGGGGGCCTTTTTCGAGACCCAGTACTTC. It encodes CSARAGAFFETQYF.

The CDR3 spells CASSPFSNTEAFF. Here the CDR3 DNA reads TGCGCCAGCAGCCCCTTCTCGAACACTGAAGCTTTCTTT. The genes are TRBV5-1 and TRBJ1-1; D gene ambiguous. The length of the CDR3 is 13 residues. Trimming removed 4 bases at V and 1 base at J, with 8 bases between. CDR1 and CDR2 (germline): SGHRS, YFSETQ.

V and J are TRBV6-7 and TRBJ2-5, with TRBD1 as a possible D gene (5 bases). Being an ORF, TRBV6-7 has a function that is uncertain. The CDR3 totals 16 residues. Deletions cut 6 bases from V and 5 bases from J, with 22 bases between. The CDR3 DNA sequence: TGTGCCAGCAGGAAACAGAGCAGGGAACCTTGGGAGACCCAGTACTTC. Protein: CASRKQSREPWETQYF.

The sample holds a few counts of this clonotype. V is TRBV12-3 or TRBV12-4 and J is TRBJ2-3, with TRBD1 identical over 7 bases. V gave up 6 bases and J gave up 5 bases; unmatched junction bases: 2. This CDR3 is built from 12 residues. The DNA of the CDR3 is TGTGCCAGCAGCCGACAGGGAGATACGCAGTATTTT. Its translation is CASSRQGDTQYF.

The chain employs TRBV15 and TRBJ2-3, with D unclear. The length of the CDR3 is 16 residues. Trimming left V 0 bases short and J 1 base short, with 11 bases between. Looked up from germline, CDR1 is LNHNV and CDR2 is YYDKDF (reference sequence). The CDR3, as DNA: TGTGCCACCAGCAGAGATTGGCGGACCCGCACAGATACGCAGTATTTT. Its protein product is CATSRDWRTRTDTQYF.

The chain uses TRBV12-3 or TRBV12-4 and TRBJ1-2; D not resolved. The CDR3 length is 15 residues. V was clipped by 3 bases and J by 2 bases, with 13 bases between them. The CDR3 here is CASSLLFGENYGYTF. The CDR3 coding sequence is TGTGCCAGCAGTTTGCTCTTCGGGGAGAACTATGGCTACACCTTC.

The table lists this clonotype with a few counts. The CDR3 region is CASSQGSYEQYF. The CDR3 DNA follows: TGTGCCAGCAGCCAGGGCTCCTACGAGCAGTACTTC. This chain links TRBV3-1 with TRBJ2-7; no reliable D call. Germline assignment: CDR1 LGHDT and CDR2 YNNKEL (reference sequence). The V end lost 3 bases, the J end lost 0 bases, and 3 bases lay between the germline ends. The CDR3 is made up of 12 amino acids.

The rearrangement joins TRBV6-6 to TRBJ2-1; tentative D call: TRBD2 (6 bases). CDR1 and CDR2 from the germline V gene are MNHNY and SVGAGI (reference sequence). This CDR3 spans 11 amino acids. V dropped 2 bases and J dropped 15 bases, with 11 bases sitting between them. The CDR3 loop reads CASSYGGSLFF. DNA for the CDR3: TGTGCCAGCAGTTACGGGGGGAGTCTGTTCTTC.

This chain connects TRBV27 to TRBJ2-1; maybe TRBD2 (5 bases). The germline V and J ends were trimmed by 2 bases and 4 bases, with 12 bases remaining between them. This CDR3 spans 15 amino acids. Germline assignment: CDR1 MNHEY and CDR2 SMNVEV (reference sequence). In DNA form, the CDR3 reads TGTGCCAGCAGTTTAAACGAACGGGGATACAATGAGCAGTTCTTC. Its protein is CASSLNERGYNEQFF.

CDR3 coding DNA: TGTGCCAGCAGCGTTAGTGGCACTACCTACGAGCAGTACTTC. Protein sequence: CASSVSGTTYEQYF. The rearrangement joins TRBV9 to TRBJ2-7; D unresolved. V lost 2 bases to trimming and J lost 2 bases, with 11 bases between them. The germline gives CDR1 SGDLS, CDR2 YYNGEE. This CDR3 contains 14 residues.

The rearrangement uses TRBV5-1 and TRBJ1-4, with D unresolved. Germline V gene data show CDR1 as SGHRS and CDR2 as YFSETQ. This CDR3 has 14 residues. The germline V and J ends were trimmed by 3 bases and 0 bases, with 6 bases remaining between them. CDR3 residues: CASSYRTTNEKLFF. CDR3 in DNA: TGCGCCAGCAGCTACAGAACAACTAATGAAAAACTGTTTTTT.

The chain links TRBV25-1 to TRBJ2-5, with 7 bases lining up with TRBD1. The V gene's germline CDR1 is MGHDK and CDR2 SYGVNS. V lost 2 bases and J lost 7; bases outside the gene matches: 10. The CDR3 length is 15 residues. CDR3 sequence (DNA): TGTGCCAGCAGTGAAAGGACAGGCAGCTCTTGGACCCAGTACTTC. Amino acids: CASSERTGSSWTQYF. The full variable domain, with the rest looked up from reference TRBV25-1 and TRBJ2-5, is EADIYQTPRYLVIGTGKKITLECSQTMGHDKMYWYQQDPGMELHLIHYSYGVNSTEKGDLSSESTVSRIRTEHFPLTLESARPSHTSQYLCASSERTGSSWTQYFGPGTRLLVL.

The V gene is TRBV29-1, the J gene TRBJ2-1; D is undetermined. V was trimmed by 6 bases and J by 0 bases, leaving 12 bases between them. The CDR3 extends over 14 amino acids. The germline CDR1 and CDR2 sequences are SQVTM and ANQGSEA. CDR3 DNA: TGCAGCGTCCAGTGGCCTAGCTCCTACAATGAGCAGTTCTTC. This encodes CSVQWPSSYNEQFF.

The V and J genes are TRBV20-1 and TRBJ2-1; D possibly uses TRBD1 or TRBD2 (5 bases each). From germline, CDR1 is DFQATT and CDR2 SNEGSKA (reference sequence). The CDR3 extends over 16 amino acids. Trimming stripped 3 bases from V and 1 base from J, with 16 bases between. In nucleotides, the CDR3 is TGCAGTGCTAGCGGGGCATTCACTCAGTCCTACAATGAGCAGTTCTTC. As protein: CSASGAFTQSYNEQFF.

J is TRBJ2-7 and V is TRBV29-1; either TRBD1 or TRBD2 may supply D (5 bases each). V was shortened by 8 bases and J by 3 bases, with 11 bases between the two germline ends. Germline-derived CDR1 and CDR2 are SQVTM and ANQGSEA. The CDR3 has 11 amino acids. The CDR3 protein is CSLRDRYEQYF. CDR3 nucleotides: TGCAGCTTACGGGACCGCTACGAGCAGTACTTC.

This clonotype occurred once. V usage is TRBV7-9 and J usage is TRBJ1-1; D is possibly TRBD1 (5 bases). The CDR3 extends over 13 amino acids. V was shortened by 1 base and J by 10 bases, with 13 bases between the two germline ends. The germline V gene has CDR1 SEHNR and CDR2 FQNEAQ (reference sequence). The CDR3 loop reads CASSLVGTSGAFF. The CDR3 DNA follows: TGTGCCAGCAGCTTAGTGGGGACTTCAGGAGCTTTCTTT. The full variable domain, rest sourced from reference TRBV7-9 and TRBJ1-1, is DTGVSQNPRHKITKRGQNVTFRCDPISEHNRLYWYRQTLGQGPEFLTYFQNEAQLEKSRLLSDRFSAERPKGSFSTLEIQRTEQGDSAMYLCASSLVGTSGAFFGQGTRLTVV.

The V and J genes are TRBV15 and TRBJ2-5; D is unclear. V was pared by 1 base and J by 5 bases, with 11 bases between. Germline CDR1 LNHNV, CDR2 YYDKDF (reference sequence). This CDR3 is 14 amino acids long. CDR3 loop: CATSRVGSLETQYF. CDR3 bases: TGTGCCACCAGCAGAGTCGGGTCACTGGAGACCCAGTACTTC.

The V call is TRBV4-2, the J call TRBJ2-6; 11 nucleotides align to TRBD1. The germline CDR1 and CDR2 sequences are LGHNA and YNFKEQ. The CDR3 runs to 18 residues. The V segment lost 4 bases and the J segment 2 bases; nucleotides outside the gene matches: 7. The CDR3 DNA sequence: TGTGCCAGCAGCCGCCAGGACAGGGGGCGTACTGGGGCCAACGTCCTGACTTTC. It encodes CASSRQDRGRTGANVLTF.

The J gene is TRBJ2-3, the V gene TRBV7-2, with 9 positions matching TRBD2. There are 15 residues in the CDR3. Trimming removed 4 bases from V and 1 base from J; junction bases left unmatched: 3. The V gene's germline CDR1 is SGHTA and CDR2 FQGNSA. This CDR3 is CASSWGLAGTDTQYF. Written as DNA, the CDR3 is TGTGCCAGCAGCTGGGGACTAGCAGGCACAGATACGCAGTATTTT.

This chain joins TRBV20-1 and TRBJ2-1; TRBD2 matches 11 bases. V dropped 5 bases and J dropped 2; count of bases not matched to a gene: 17. The CDR3 runs to 19 residues. Looked up from germline, CDR1 is DFQATT and CDR2 is SNEGSKA (reference sequence). CDR3 DNA sequence: TGCAGTGCTCTTTTACCGGGGGGTAGCGGGAGGGCCACCTACAATGAGCAGTTCTTC. Translated: CSALLPGGSGRATYNEQFF.

The CDR3 is CASSLYMGAGTEAFF. In DNA form, the CDR3 reads TGTGCCAGCAGCCTATACATGGGGGCCGGCACTGAAGCTTTCTTT. The V and J genes are TRBV3-1 and TRBJ1-1, with a tentative D call TRBD1 (6 bases). V was pared by 4 bases and J by 4 bases, with 16 bases between. In germline, CDR1 is LGHDT, CDR2 YNNKEL (reference sequence). This CDR3 is 15 amino acids long. Variable domain in full (rest from reference TRBV3-1 and TRBJ1-1): DTAVSQTPKYLVTQMGNDKSIKCEQNLGHDTMYWYKQDSKKFLKIMFSYNNKELIINETVPNRFSPKSPDKAHLNLHINSLELGDSAVYFCASSLYMGAGTEAFFGQGTRLTVV.

The chain links TRBV20-1 to TRBJ1-1, with D uncertain. V lost 5 bases to trimming and J lost 6 bases, with 7 bases between them. The germline gives CDR1 DFQATT, CDR2 SNEGSKA (reference sequence). The CDR3 contains 10 residues. CDR3 DNA: TGCAGTGCTTCAAGGGCTGAAGCTTTCTTT. This encodes CSASRAEAFF.